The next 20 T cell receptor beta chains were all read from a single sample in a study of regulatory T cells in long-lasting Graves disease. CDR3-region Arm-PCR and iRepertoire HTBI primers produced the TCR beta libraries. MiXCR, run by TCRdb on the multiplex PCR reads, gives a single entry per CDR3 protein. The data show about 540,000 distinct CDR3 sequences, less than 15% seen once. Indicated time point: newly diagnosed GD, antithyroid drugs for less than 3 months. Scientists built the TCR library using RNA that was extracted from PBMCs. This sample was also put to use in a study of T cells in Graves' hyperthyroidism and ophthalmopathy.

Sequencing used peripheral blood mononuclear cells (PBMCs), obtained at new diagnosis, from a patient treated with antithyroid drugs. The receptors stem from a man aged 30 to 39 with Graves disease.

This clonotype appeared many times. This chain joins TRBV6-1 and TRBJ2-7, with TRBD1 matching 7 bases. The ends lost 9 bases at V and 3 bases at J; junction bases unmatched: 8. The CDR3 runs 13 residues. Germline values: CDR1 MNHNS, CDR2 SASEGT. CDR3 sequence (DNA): TGTGCCAGTAGGGGGACAGTTATCTACGAGCAGTACTTC. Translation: CASRGTVIYEQYF.

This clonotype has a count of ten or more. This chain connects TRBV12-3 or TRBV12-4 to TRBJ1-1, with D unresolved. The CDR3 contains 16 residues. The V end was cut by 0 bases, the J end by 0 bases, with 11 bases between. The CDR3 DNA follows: TGTGCCAGCAGTTTAGCAGGGATCGGGTTGAACACTGAAGCTTTCTTT. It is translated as CASSLAGIGLNTEAFF.

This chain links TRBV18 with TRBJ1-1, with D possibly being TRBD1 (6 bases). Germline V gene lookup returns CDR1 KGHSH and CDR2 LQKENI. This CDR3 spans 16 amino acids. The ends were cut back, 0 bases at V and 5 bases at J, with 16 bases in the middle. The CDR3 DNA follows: TGTGCCAGCTCACCACCCGGGGGGCTTATACTGACTGAAGCTTTCTTT. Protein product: CASSPPGGLILTEAFF.

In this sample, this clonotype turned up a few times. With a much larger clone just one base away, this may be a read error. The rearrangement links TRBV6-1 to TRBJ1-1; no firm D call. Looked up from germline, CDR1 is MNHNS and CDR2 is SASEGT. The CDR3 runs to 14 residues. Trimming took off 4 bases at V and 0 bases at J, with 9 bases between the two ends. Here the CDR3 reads CASSVSDLNTEAFF. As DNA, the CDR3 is TGTGCCAGCAGTGTTTCAGATCTGAACACTGAAGCTTTCTTT.

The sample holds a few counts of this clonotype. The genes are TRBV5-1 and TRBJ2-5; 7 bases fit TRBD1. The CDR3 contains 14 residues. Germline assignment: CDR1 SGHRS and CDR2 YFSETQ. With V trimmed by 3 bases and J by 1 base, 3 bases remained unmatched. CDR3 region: CASSSYRGQETQYF. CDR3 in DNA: TGCGCCAGCAGCTCGTACAGGGGCCAAGAGACCCAGTACTTC.

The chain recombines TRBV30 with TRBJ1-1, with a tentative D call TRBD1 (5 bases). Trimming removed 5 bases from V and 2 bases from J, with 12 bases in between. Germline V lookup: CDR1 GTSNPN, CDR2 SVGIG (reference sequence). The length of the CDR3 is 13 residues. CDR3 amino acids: CAWGPGPNTEAFF. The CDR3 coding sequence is TGTGCCTGGGGTCCGGGACCCAACACTGAAGCTTTCTTT.

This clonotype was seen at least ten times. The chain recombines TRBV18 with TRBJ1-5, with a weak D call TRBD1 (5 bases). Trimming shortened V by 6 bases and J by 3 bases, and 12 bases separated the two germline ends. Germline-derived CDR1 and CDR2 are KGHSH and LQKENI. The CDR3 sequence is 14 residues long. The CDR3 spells CASSGTGLNQPQHF. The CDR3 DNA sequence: TGTGCCAGCTCGGGGACGGGCCTCAATCAGCCCCAGCATTTT.

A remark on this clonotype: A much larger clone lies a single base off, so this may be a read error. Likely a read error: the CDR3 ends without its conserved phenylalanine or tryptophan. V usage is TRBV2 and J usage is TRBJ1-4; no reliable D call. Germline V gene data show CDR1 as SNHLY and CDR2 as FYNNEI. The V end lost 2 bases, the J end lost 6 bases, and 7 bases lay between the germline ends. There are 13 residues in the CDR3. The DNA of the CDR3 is TGTGCCAGCAGTGAATCTGGGTATGAAAAACTGTTTTTG. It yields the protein CASSESGYEKLFL.

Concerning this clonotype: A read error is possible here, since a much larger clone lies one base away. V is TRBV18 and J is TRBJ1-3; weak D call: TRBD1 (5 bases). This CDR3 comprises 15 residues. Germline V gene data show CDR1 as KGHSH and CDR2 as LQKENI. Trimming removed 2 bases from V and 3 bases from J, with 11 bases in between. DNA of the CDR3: TGTGCCAGCTCACCAGGGGACCTACGTGGAAACACCATATATTTT. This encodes CASSPGDLRGNTIYF. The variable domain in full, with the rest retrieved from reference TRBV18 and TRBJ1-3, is NAGVMQNPRHLVRRRGQEARLRCSPMKGHSHVYWYRQLPEEGLKFMVYLQKENIIDESGMPKERFSAEFPKEGPSILRIQQVVRGDSAAYFCASSPGDLRGNTIYFGEGSWLTVV.

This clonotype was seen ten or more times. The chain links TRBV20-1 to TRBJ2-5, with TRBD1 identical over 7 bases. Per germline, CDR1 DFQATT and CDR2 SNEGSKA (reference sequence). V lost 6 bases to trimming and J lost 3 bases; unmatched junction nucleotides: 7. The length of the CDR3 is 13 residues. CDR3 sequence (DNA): TGCAGTGCGGGAGTCAGGGGGAAAGAGACCCAGTACTTC. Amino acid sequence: CSAGVRGKETQYF.

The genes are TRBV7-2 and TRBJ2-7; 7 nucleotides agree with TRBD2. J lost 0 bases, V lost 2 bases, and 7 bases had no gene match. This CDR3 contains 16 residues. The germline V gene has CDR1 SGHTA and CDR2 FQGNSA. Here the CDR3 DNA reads TGTGCCAGCAGCTTAACGGGAGTAGCGGGCTCCTACGAGCAGTACTTC. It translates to CASSLTGVAGSYEQYF. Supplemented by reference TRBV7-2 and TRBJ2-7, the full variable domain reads GAGVSQSPSNKVTEKGKDVELRCDPISGHTALYWYRQSLGQGLEFLIYFQGNSAPDKSGLPSDRFSAERTGGSVSTLTIQRTQQEDSAVYLCASSLTGVAGSYEQYFGPGTRLTVT.

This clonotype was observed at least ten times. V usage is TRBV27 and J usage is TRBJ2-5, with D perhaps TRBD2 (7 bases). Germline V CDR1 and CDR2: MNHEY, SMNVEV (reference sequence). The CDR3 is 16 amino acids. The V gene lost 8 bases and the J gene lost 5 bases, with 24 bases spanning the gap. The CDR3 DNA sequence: TGTGCCAGCCGCATACGAGGGGGAGGGTTCGAGGAGACCCAGTACTTC. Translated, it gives CASRIRGGGFEETQYF.

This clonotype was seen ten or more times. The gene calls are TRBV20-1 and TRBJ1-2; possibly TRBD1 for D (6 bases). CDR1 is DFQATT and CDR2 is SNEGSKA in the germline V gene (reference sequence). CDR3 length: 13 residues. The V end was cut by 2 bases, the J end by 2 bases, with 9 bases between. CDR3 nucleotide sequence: TGCAGTGCTAGACCCGGACAGAACTATGGCTACACCTTC. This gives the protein CSARPGQNYGYTF.

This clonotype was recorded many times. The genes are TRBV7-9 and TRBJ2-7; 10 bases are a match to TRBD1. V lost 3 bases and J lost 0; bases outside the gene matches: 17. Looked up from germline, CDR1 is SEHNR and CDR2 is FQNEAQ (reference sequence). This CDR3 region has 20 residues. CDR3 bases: TGTGCCAGCAGCTTCCGGGACAGGGGCGAGGTCGGGAGTCGCTCCTACGAGCAGTACTTC. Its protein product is CASSFRDRGEVGSRSYEQYF.

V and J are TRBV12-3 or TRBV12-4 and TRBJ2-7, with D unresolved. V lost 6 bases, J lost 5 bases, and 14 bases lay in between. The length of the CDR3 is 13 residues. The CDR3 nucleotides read TGTGCCAGCAGGTCGACGAGTGCGGACGAGCAGTACTTC. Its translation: CASRSTSADEQYF.

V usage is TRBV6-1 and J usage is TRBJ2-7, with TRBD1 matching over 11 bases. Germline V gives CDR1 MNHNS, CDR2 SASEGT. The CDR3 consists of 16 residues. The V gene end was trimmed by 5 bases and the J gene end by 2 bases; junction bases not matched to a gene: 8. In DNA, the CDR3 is TGTGCCAGCAGTCGAGTCGGGACAGGGGGTCCCTACGAGCAGTACTTC. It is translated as CASSRVGTGGPYEQYF.

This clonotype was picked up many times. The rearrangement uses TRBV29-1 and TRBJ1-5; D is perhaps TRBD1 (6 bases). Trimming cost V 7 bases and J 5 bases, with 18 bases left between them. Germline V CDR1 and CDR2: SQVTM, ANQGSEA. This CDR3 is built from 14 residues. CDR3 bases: TGCAGCGCTGGGGGCGGGACGGCAGATCAGCCCCAGCATTTT. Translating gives CSAGGGTADQPQHF.

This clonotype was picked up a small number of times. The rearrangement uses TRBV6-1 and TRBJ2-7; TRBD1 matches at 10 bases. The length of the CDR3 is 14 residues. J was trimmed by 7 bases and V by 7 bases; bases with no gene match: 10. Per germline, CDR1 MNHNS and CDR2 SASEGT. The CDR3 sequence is CASTTGDRGHEQYF. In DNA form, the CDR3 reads TGTGCCAGCACCACGGGTGACAGGGGGCATGAGCAGTACTTC.

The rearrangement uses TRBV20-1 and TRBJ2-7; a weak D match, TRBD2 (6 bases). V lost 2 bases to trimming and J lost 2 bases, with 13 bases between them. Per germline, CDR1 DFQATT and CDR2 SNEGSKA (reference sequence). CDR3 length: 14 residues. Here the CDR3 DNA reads TGCAGTGCTAGAAGCTCTAGCGAAACCTACGAGCAGTACTTC. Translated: CSARSSSETYEQYF.

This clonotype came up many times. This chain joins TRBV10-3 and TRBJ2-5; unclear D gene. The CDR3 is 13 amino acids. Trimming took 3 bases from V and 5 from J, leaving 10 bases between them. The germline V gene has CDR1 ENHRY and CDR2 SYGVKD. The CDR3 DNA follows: TGTGCCATCAGTGATCCCGTTAGGGAGACCCAGTACTTC. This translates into CAISDPVRETQYF.